This T cell receptor (beta chain) was obtained from a study of blood T cell repertoires in COVID-19. The overall study: The analysed material was cDNA or gDNA that came from T cells, B-cell-depleted T cells, or PBMCs.

Each participant's cohort was designated according to participant-reported clinical history. Assay used: immunoSEQ multiplex PCR; TCRdb lists only in-frame clones, some missing. The sample records around 360,000 clones, around 87% being singletons. The CDR3 contains 16 residues. The germline V and J ends were trimmed by 6 bases and 6 bases, with 21 bases remaining between them. Germline V lookup: CDR1 LNHDA, CDR2 SQIVND (reference sequence). Input material: PBMCs or T cells enriched from blood (not recorded which). The chain links TRBV19 to TRBJ1-5; D possibly corresponds to TRBD1 (5 bases). The source is a man aged 35-49 years in a cohort exposed to, infected with or recovered from COVID-19 (not recorded which). The CDR3 DNA is TGTGCCAGTAGCCCTCCCCCGGGGGAGGGCTTTCAGCCCCAGCATTTT. Translated: CASSPPPGEGFQPQHF.